The rows below give T cell receptor beta chains drawn from one sample of a study of chemoradiotherapy in HPV16-positive cancers. Profiled with immunoSEQ multiplex PCR; TCRdb holds only in-frame clones, not every one. The repertoire consists of nearly 35,000 clones, with about 92% occurring once and the leading ten covering roughly 3.4%. Sample: blood, taken from a patient who underwent chemoradiotherapy. These receptors originate from a human donor with HPV-associated anogenital cancer. The CDR3 runs from the conserved cysteine through the conserved F or W. Each record gives: clone size, J gene, CDR3 length, V gene, D gene, CDR3 protein, CDR3 DNA. The D gene is left open where the match is weak. Clone size, where shown, is once, few, many, or a class for clones that have expanded.

NA	TRBJ2-1	14	TRBV4-1	NA	CASSQGSSYNEQFF	TGCGCCAGCAGCCAGGGAAGCTCCTACAATGAGCAGTTCTTC
NA	TRBJ2-7	16	TRBV11-3	TRBD2	CASSARLAGSSYEQYF	TGTGCCAGCAGCGCCCGACTAGCGGGGAGCTCCTACGAGCAGTACTTC
NA	TRBJ2-7	15	TRBV6-5	NA	CASSYGTGGAYEQYF	TGTGCCAGCAGTTACGGAACGGGGGGCGCCTACGAGCAGTACTTC
NA	TRBJ1-1	16	TRBV19	TRBD1	CASSSGIGGGNTEAFF	TGTGCCAGTAGTAGTGGCATAGGGGGCGGGAACACTGAAGCTTTCTTT
NA	TRBJ2-7	13	TRBV27	NA	CASSHLNSYEQYF	TGTGCCAGCAGCCACCTCAATTCCTACGAGCAGTACTTC
few	TRBJ1-1	14	TRBV6-5	NA	CASSNGFEGTEAFF	TGTGCCAGCAGTAACGGGTTTGAGGGCACTGAAGCTTTCTTT
once	TRBJ1-1	14	TRBV30	TRBD1	CAWNLVRGVPAAFF	TGTGCCTGGAACCTAGTCAGGGGGGTGCCTGCAGCTTTCTTT
few	TRBJ1-3	16	TRBV6-5	TRBD1	CASSYTITGGRNTIYF	TGTGCCAGCAGTTACACCATCACAGGGGGGAGAAACACCATATATTTT
NA	TRBJ2-1	13	TRBV9	NA	CASSPINRNEQFF	TGTGCCAGCAGCCCCATCAACAGGAATGAGCAGTTCTTC
NA	TRBJ1-6	15	TRBV5-1	NA	CASSLDPARGSPLHF	TGCGCCAGCAGCTTGGATCCCGCTCGCGGTTCACCCCTCCACTTT
once	TRBJ2-2	19	TRBV4-1	NA	CASSHKTVQGATSGGELFF	TGCGCCAGCAGCCATAAGACTGTACAAGGGGCTACATCAGGCGGGGAGCTGTTTTTT
NA	TRBJ2-7	13	TRBV7-3	NA	CASSLGVTYEQYF	TGTGCCAGCAGCTTAGGGGTGACCTACGAGCAGTACTTC
few	TRBJ1-4	13	TRBV7-9	NA	CASSLALTVGLFF	TGTGCCAGCAGCTTAGCGCTTACGGTAGGACTGTTTTTT
once	TRBJ1-4	15	TRBV5-1	TRBD1	CASSLGQGLSEKLFF	TGCGCCAGCAGCTTAGGACAGGGGTTGAGTGAAAAACTGTTTTTT
NA	TRBJ2-6	17	TRBV7-9	NA	CASLRVGGINGANVLTF	TGTGCCAGCCTGAGGGTTGGAGGTATCAACGGGGCCAACGTCCTGACTTTC
NA	TRBJ2-7	15	TRBV19	NA	CASSIVLRGSYEQYF	TGTGCCAGTAGTATCGTCTTAAGGGGCTCCTACGAGCAGTACTTC
NA	TRBJ1-5	16	TRBV19	NA	CASSILQGSIGQPQHF	TGTGCCAGTAGTATACTGCAGGGTAGTATAGGTCAGCCCCAGCATTTT
NA	TRBJ2-5	17	TRBV21-1	NA	CASSKAGLALFLETQYF	TGTGCCAGCAGCAAAGCCGGCCTAGCGTTATTCTTAGAGACCCAGTACTTC
NA	TRBJ2-1	15	TRBV30	TRBD2	CAWTRGGSRYNEQFF	TGTGCCTGGACCCGGGGGGGCTCGCGGTACAATGAGCAGTTCTTC
NA	TRBJ1-2	15	TRBV5-1	TRBD1	CASSPGTGGAFGYTF	TGCGCCAGCAGCCCAGGGACAGGGGGCGCATTTGGCTACACCTTC
NA	TRBJ1-2	13	TRBV7-7	NA	CASSLAINYGYTF	TGTGCTAGCAGCTTAGCTATTAACTATGGCTACACCTTC
NA	TRBJ2-1	14	TRBV15	NA	CATSRDRGPTEQFF	TGTGCCACCAGCAGAGATCGAGGACCGACAGAGCAGTTCTTC
NA	TRBJ2-7	14	TRBV15	NA	CATSFQVGAYEQYF	TGTGCCACCAGCTTCCAGGTGGGAGCCTACGAGCAGTACTTC
NA	TRBJ2-7	13	TRBV4-2	NA	CASSQSSSREQYF	TGTGCCAGCAGCCAATCAAGTTCAAGGGAGCAGTACTTC
NA	TRBJ2-2	15	TRBV2	TRBD2	CASSYGRGSAGELFF	TGTGCCAGCAGTTACGGGAGGGGTTCCGCCGGGGAGCTGTTTTTT
NA	TRBJ2-5	11	TRBV2	NA	CASSLKETQYF	TGTGCCAGCAGTCTTAAAGAGACCCAGTACTTC
NA	TRBJ1-2	9	TRBV20-1	NA	CSATEDYTF	TGCAGTGCCACGGAGGACTACACCTTC
NA	TRBJ1-6	13	TRBV11-3	NA	CASSLGLISPLHF	TGTGCCAGCAGCTTAGGTTTAATTTCACCCCTCCACTTT
NA	TRBJ2-7	13	TRBV10-3	TRBD2	CAISHSGGYEQYF	TGTGCCATCAGCCATTCGGGGGGGTACGAGCAGTACTTC
NA	TRBJ2-5	15	TRBV27	TRBD2	CASTGAGPLGETQYF	TGTGCCAGCACCGGAGCGGGGCCTTTGGGAGAGACCCAGTACTTC
NA	TRBJ1-4	14	TRBV5-1	TRBD1	CASSVGQNNEKLFF	TGCGCCAGCAGCGTGGGACAGAATAATGAAAAACTGTTTTTT
NA	TRBJ1-5	16	TRBV6-4	TRBD1	CASSDSGQVSNQPQHF	TGTGCCAGCAGTGACTCCGGACAGGTCAGCAATCAGCCCCAGCATTTT
NA	TRBJ2-7	12	TRBV5-1	NA	CASSLFGYEQYF	TGCGCCAGCAGCTTGTTTGGTTACGAGCAGTACTTC
NA	TRBJ2-1	15	TRBV18	NA	CASSPREQAGNEQFF	TGTGCCAGCTCACCCAGGGAACAGGCAGGTAATGAGCAGTTCTTC
NA	TRBJ2-3	16	TRBV7-3	TRBD2	CASSLTGGGAKDTQYF	TGTGCCAGCAGCTTAACCGGCGGGGGGGCGAAAGATACGCAGTATTTT
NA	TRBJ1-5	18	TRBV19	NA	CASSTKRGMTGLVQPQHF	TGTGCCAGTAGTACGAAGAGGGGGATGACAGGTTTAGTGCAGCCCCAGCATTTT
NA	TRBJ1-3	14	TRBV6-1	TRBD1	CASLRTGFGNTIYF	TGTGCCAGCCTTAGGACAGGGTTTGGAAACACCATATATTTT
NA	TRBJ1-6	15	TRBV11-2	NA	CASSLDGRVNSPLHF	TGTGCCAGCAGCCTAGACGGGCGGGTTAATTCACCCCTCCACTTT
NA	TRBJ2-5	14	TRBV29-1	NA	CSVDWMGLQETQYF	TGCAGCGTTGATTGGATGGGCCTCCAAGAGACCCAGTACTTC
NA	TRBJ2-1	15	TRBV4-3	NA	CASSQDWSRRNEQFF	TGCGCCAGCAGCCAAGATTGGAGCCGACGCAATGAGCAGTTCTTC
NA	TRBJ2-4	15	TRBV15	NA	CATSRQSGDFDIQYF	TGTGCCACCAGCAGGCAATCAGGGGATTTTGACATTCAGTACTTC
NA	TRBJ1-2	9	TRBV7-9	TRBD1	CASSPDRVF	TGTGCCAGCAGCCCCGACAGGGTCTTC
NA	TRBJ2-3	15	TRBV27	NA	CASSLSGGSTDTQYF	TGTGCCAGCAGTTTATCAGGGGGTTCGACAGATACGCAGTATTTT
few	TRBJ1-5	12	TRBV7-3	NA	CASSSGNQPQHF	TGTGCCAGCAGCTCCGGAAATCAGCCCCAGCATTTT
NA	TRBJ1-4	13	TRBV27	TRBD1	CASSYRGEEKLFF	TGTGCCAGCAGTTACAGGGGGGAAGAAAAACTGTTTTTT
NA	TRBJ2-7	14	TRBV7-9	NA	CASSLRAGYYEQYF	TGTGCCAGCAGCTTACGAGCAGGGTACTACGAGCAGTACTTC
NA	TRBJ2-3	15	TRBV9	NA	CASSSTGGQTDTQYF	TGTGCCAGCAGCTCAACGGGGGGACAGACAGATACGCAGTATTTT
NA	TRBJ2-7	15	TRBV19	NA	CASSIGILGSYEQYF	TGTGCCAGTAGTATAGGGATTCTAGGATCCTACGAGCAGTACTTC
once	TRBJ2-3	15	TRBV6-5	TRBD1	CASSHGQGSTDTQYF	TGTGCCAGCAGCCACGGACAGGGCAGCACAGATACGCAGTATTTT
NA	TRBJ1-2	13	TRBV4-1	NA	CASSRLGVDGYTF	TGCGCCAGCAGCCGCCTTGGTGTCGATGGCTACACCTTC